The T cell receptor beta chain described here comes from a study of beta chain features in type 1 diabetes. The sequenced template was cDNA made from the entire isolated RNA. For naive, central memory and regulatory T cell samples, reads averaged approximately 3.6 million. Measured with immunoSEQ multiplex PCR; TCRdb has only the in-frame clones, and not every one. Altogether 200,000 to 250,000 clones are present, 16% being singletons, with the ten largest covering 0.07% to 0.095%. Cell sorting via CD45RO/CCR7/CD25/CD127/CD95/CD27 was performed to obtain CD4+ naive, central memory, regulatory and stem cell-like memory cells. Sorting produced populations that all topped 95% purity. For this clone: Its cognate antigen is unknown.

Whole-study results and caveats: An over-representation of cells with high TCR expression could result from cDNA sequencing. Type 1 diabetes patients showed a moderate but significant shortening of TCRB CDR3s in all four CD4+ subsets.

Germline assignment: CDR1 SGHAT and CDR2 FQNNGV. This CDR3 is built from 14 residues. V was clipped by 5 bases and J by 7 bases, with 15 bases between them. This TCR derives from a man between 25 and 39 years old with type 1 diabetes. The chain couples TRBV11-2 to TRBJ2-1, with D tentatively TRBD1 or TRBD2 (6 bases each). Sequencing was done on a sample of naive CD4+ T cells from blood. The CDR3 DNA reads TGTGCCAGCAGCCCCTGGGGGGCTGGTAATGAGCAGTTCTTC. Translated: CASSPWGAGNEQFF. The entire variable domain, with the rest obtained from reference TRBV11-2 and TRBJ2-1, is as follows: EAGVAQSPRYKIIEKRQSVAFWCNPISGHATLYWYQQILGQGPKLLIQFQNNGVVDDSQLPKDRFSAERLKGVDSTLKIQPAKLEDSAVYLCASSPWGAGNEQFFGPGTRLTVL.